A single sample is the source of the 29 T cell receptor beta chains below, sequenced in a study of cytomegalovirus exposure and HLA in healthy donors. TCRdb keeps only in-frame clones here, not all; method: immunoSEQ multiplex PCR. In the table there are approximately 220,000 clones, roughly 89% of which are singletons. What was sequenced was PBMCs. The receptors come from a man between 18 and 29 years old in good health and CMV-seronegative.

The rearrangement links TRBV28 to TRBJ2-1; no clear D gene. The CDR3 length is 13 residues. Trimming stripped 3 bases from V and 3 bases from J, with 6 bases between. Germline lookup yields CDR1 MDHEN and CDR2 SYDVKM. The CDR3 sequence: CASSLSFYNEQFF. The CDR3 DNA reads as TGTGCCAGCAGTTTGTCATTCTACAATGAGCAGTTCTTC.

The genes are TRBV2 and TRBJ2-7, with D perhaps TRBD1 (6 bases). CDR3 length: 15 residues. Per germline, CDR1 SNHLY and CDR2 FYNNEI. Trimming removed 8 bases at V and 0 bases at J, with 17 bases between. The CDR3, as DNA: TGTGCCAGCGCTCACTACCGGGACAACTCCTACGAGCAGTACTTC. This sequence encodes CASAHYRDNSYEQYF.

This clone was picked up a small number of times. The chain combines TRBV10-2 with TRBJ2-2, with unresolved D. The CDR3 has 14 amino acids. Trimming shortened V by 0 bases and J by 8 bases, and 10 bases separated the two germline ends. Germline CDR1 WSHSY, CDR2 SAAADI. The CDR3 DNA reads as TGCGCCAGCAGTGAGTCGACTTTACCTGGGGAGCTGTTTTTT. Translating it yields CASSESTLPGELFF.

This clone showed up many times. The V call is TRBV19, the J call TRBJ2-3; 11 bases are a match to TRBD1. Trimming removed 6 bases from V and 4 bases from J; junction bases left unmatched: 3. The CDR3 runs 14 residues. Per germline, CDR1 LNHDA and CDR2 SQIVND (reference sequence). The CDR3 region is CASSPGQGADTQYF. The CDR3 DNA sequence: TGTGCCAGTAGCCCGGGACAGGGGGCAGATACGCAGTATTTT.

Here the CDR3 DNA reads TGCGCCAGCAGCTTGGGGGACAGGGTTCCCACTGAAGCTTTCTTT. This encodes CASSLGDRVPTEAFF. The chain uses TRBV5-1 and TRBJ1-1; TRBD1 agrees at 9 bases. The germline gives CDR1 SGHRS, CDR2 YFSETQ. The J segment lost 4 bases and the V segment lost 0 bases, leaving 4 bases of the junction unmatched. The CDR3 spans 15 residues. Full variable domain (remainder filled in from reference TRBV5-1 and TRBJ1-1): KAGVTQTPRYLIKTRGQQVTLSCSPISGHRSVSWYQQTPGQGLQFLFEYFSETQRNKGNFPGRFSGRQFSNSRSEMNVSTLELGDSALYLCASSLGDRVPTEAFFGQGTRLTVV.

The DNA for the CDR3 is TGTGCCAGCAGCGTACAGCGGGGGGGGGATACGCAGTATTTT. It translates to CASSVQRGGDTQYF. The chain employs TRBV9 and TRBJ2-3; 10 bases match TRBD2. The germline gives CDR1 SGDLS, CDR2 YYNGEE. With 1 base clipped from V and 6 bases from J, the junction kept 2 bases outside the gene matches. CDR3 length: 14 amino acids.

The chain uses TRBV28 and TRBJ1-5; D is undetermined. CDR1 and CDR2 (germline): MDHEN, SYDVKM. With 9 bases removed from V and 7 bases from J, the gap between germline ends came to 16 bases. This CDR3 comprises 13 residues. CDR3 in DNA: TGTGCCAGTACTCCCCCCCGGAGGCAGCCCCAGCATTTT. Amino acid sequence: CASTPPRRQPQHF.

The chain has TRBV28 and TRBJ2-7; 9 positions match TRBD1. The junction had 5 bases not matched to a gene; V was cut back by 2 bases and J by 6 bases. CDR1 is MDHEN and CDR2 is SYDVKM in the germline V gene. The CDR3 is made up of 14 amino acids. The CDR3 loop reads CASSLGTGSGEQYF. The CDR3 nucleotides are TGTGCCAGCAGTTTAGGGACAGGGAGCGGCGAGCAGTACTTC.

The rearrangement joins TRBV11-2 to TRBJ2-3, with D hard to call. Germline CDR1 SGHAT, CDR2 FQNNGV. The CDR3 contains 15 residues. The V end was cut by 0 bases, the J end by 0 bases, with 7 bases between. CDR3 loop: CASSLDRSSTDTQYF. The CDR3, as DNA: TGTGCCAGCAGCTTAGACAGGTCTAGCACAGATACGCAGTATTTT.

This chain connects TRBV5-4 to TRBJ2-1; 11 bases fit TRBD2. The CDR3 is made up of 16 amino acids. CDR1 is SGHNT and CDR2 is YYREEE in the germline V gene (reference sequence). The J segment lost 12 bases and the V segment lost 6 bases, leaving 17 bases of the junction unmatched. CDR3 loop: CASNARSGLADVGQFF. CDR3 bases: TGTGCCAGCAACGCGCGGTCGGGACTAGCGGACGTAGGGCAGTTCTTC.

This rearrangement joins TRBV29-1 to TRBJ2-1; D is ambiguous. V was cut by 7 bases and J by 3 bases, with 16 bases left in between. The germline gives CDR1 SQVTM, CDR2 ANQGSEA. CDR3 length equals 14 residues. CDR3 DNA sequence: TGCAGCGCTCACGAGTCGGAGAACTACAATGAGCAGTTCTTC. As protein: CSAHESENYNEQFF.

The chain is built from TRBV4-3 and TRBJ1-2; weak D call: TRBD1 (5 bases). Deletions cut 3 bases from V and 4 bases from J, with 15 bases between. Germline V gives CDR1 LGHNA, CDR2 YSLEER. There are 15 residues in the CDR3. The CDR3 nucleotides are TGCGCCAGCAGCCAGGGGCGGGGTTTCGGCTATGGCTACACCTTC. This codes for CASSQGRGFGYGYTF.

The chain combines TRBV25-1 with TRBJ1-3; no definite D call. The length of the CDR3 is 13 residues. V was cut by 9 bases and J by 0 bases, with 9 bases left in between. Per the germline V gene, CDR1 is MGHDK and CDR2 is SYGVNS. The CDR3 region is CASGRFSGNTIYF. The CDR3 nucleotides read TGTGCCAGTGGTAGATTCTCTGGAAACACCATATATTTT.

The genes are TRBV9 and TRBJ2-5; the match to TRBD2 covers 10 bases. The junction had 4 bases not matched to a gene; V was cut back by 3 bases and J by 5 bases. The CDR3 runs 14 residues. Germline CDR1 and CDR2: SGDLS and YYNGEE. CDR3 residues: CASSAQRGGETQYF. In DNA, the CDR3 is TGTGCCAGCAGCGCCCAGCGGGGGGGGGAGACCCAGTACTTC.

The table lists this clone with a few counts. Here the CDR3 DNA reads TGTGCCAGCTCACCGCCCGCCCCGGGAGGGAGTTACGAGCAGTACTTC. The encoded protein is CASSPPAPGGSYEQYF. The rearrangement joins TRBV18 to TRBJ2-7; TRBD2 agrees at 8 bases. The CDR3 extends over 16 amino acids. Germline V gene lookup returns CDR1 KGHSH and CDR2 LQKENI. V lost 3 bases to trimming and J lost 4 bases; unmatched junction nucleotides: 11.

CDR3 amino acids: CASSKESAFF. For the CDR3, the DNA is TGTGCCAGCAGCAAGGAGTCAGCTTTCTTT. The J gene is TRBJ1-1, the V gene TRBV7-9; no reliable D call. Deletions cut 5 bases from V and 10 bases from J, with 8 bases between. This CDR3 spans 10 amino acids. Germline V gives CDR1 SEHNR, CDR2 FQNEAQ (reference sequence). Full variable domain (outside the CDR3, taken from reference TRBV7-9 and TRBJ1-1): DTGVSQNPRHKITKRGQNVTFRCDPISEHNRLYWYRQTLGQGPEFLTYFQNEAQLEKSRLLSDRFSAERPKGSFSTLEIQRTEQGDSAMYLCASSKESAFFGQGTRLTVV.

CDR3 loop: CASSYSLTEAFF. In DNA, the CDR3 is TGTGCCAGCTCCTACAGTCTGACTGAAGCTTTCTTT. V gene TRBV18 combines with J gene TRBJ1-1; D not certain. With 6 bases removed from V and 5 bases from J, the gap between germline ends came to 10 bases. Germline V CDR1 and CDR2: KGHSH, LQKENI. The CDR3 has 12 residues. Filled out from reference TRBV18 and TRBJ1-1, the complete variable domain reads NAGVMQNPRHLVRRRGQEARLRCSPMKGHSHVYWYRQLPEEGLKFMVYLQKENIIDESGMPKERFSAEFPKEGPSILRIQQVVRGDSAAYFCASSYSLTEAFFGQGTRLTVV.

V is TRBV5-1 and J is TRBJ2-3; TRBD2 matches 11 bases. The CDR3 has 16 residues. Looked up from germline, CDR1 is SGHRS and CDR2 is YFSETQ. Trimming at V came to 4 bases and at J to 7 bases, leaving 11 bases not matched to a gene. This chain's CDR3 is CASSTSGTSGPNTQYF. The CDR3 coding sequence is TGCGCCAGCAGCACCTCCGGGACTAGCGGTCCCAATACGCAGTATTTT. The entire variable domain, with the rest obtained from reference TRBV5-1 and TRBJ2-3, is as follows: KAGVTQTPRYLIKTRGQQVTLSCSPISGHRSVSWYQQTPGQGLQFLFEYFSETQRNKGNFPGRFSGRQFSNSRSEMNVSTLELGDSALYLCASSTSGTSGPNTQYFGPGTRLTVL.

The V call is TRBV18, the J call TRBJ2-7, with 9 positions matching TRBD2. The germline gives CDR1 KGHSH, CDR2 LQKENI. This CDR3 spans 15 amino acids. The trim removed 6 bases at V and 6 bases at J, leaving 12 bases unmatched. The chain's CDR3 is CASSPLAGGDGEQYF. CDR3 in DNA: TGTGCCAGCTCCCCCCTGGCGGGAGGGGACGGCGAGCAGTACTTC.

This clone has only a few counts. In the same sample, other DNA sequences code for this CDR3. This chain links TRBV4-1 with TRBJ1-2, with D uncertain. Trimming pared 0 bases from V and 2 bases from J, leaving 10 bases between. The CDR3 is 15 amino acids. Germline loops: CDR1 MGHRA, CDR2 YSYEKL. The CDR3 bases are TGCGCCAGCAGCCAAGATCGAGCAGGAAACTATGGCTACACCTTC. Translating gives CASSQDRAGNYGYTF.

The chain combines TRBV7-2 with TRBJ2-3; 9 bases match TRBD2. CDR3 length: 14 amino acids. CDR1 is SGHTA, CDR2 FQGNSA, per germline. J lost 1 base, V lost 5 bases, and 1 base had no gene match. CDR3 sequence reads: CASSRTSGTDTQYF. Written as DNA, the CDR3 is TGTGCCAGCAGCCGGACTAGCGGCACAGATACGCAGTATTTT.

This chain links TRBV1 with TRBJ2-3; the D call in the table, TRBD2, was not verified against the DNA. TRBV1 represents a pseudogene. This CDR3 contains 15 residues. The CDR3 loop reads CTSSQVSLSTDTQYF. DNA of the CDR3: TGCACCAGCAGCCAAGTCTCGTTGAGCACAGATACGCAGTATTTT.

The chain employs TRBV7-9 and TRBJ2-7, with 8 bases lining up with TRBD1. After removal of 5 bases from V and 6 bases from J, the junction contained 6 bases not matched to a gene. The germline V gene has CDR1 SEHNR and CDR2 FQNEAQ (reference sequence). The CDR3 runs to 13 residues. The CDR3 nucleotides are TGTGCCAGCAGCCCAGGGACAGGAACCGAGCAGTACTTC. Translation gives CASSPGTGTEQYF.

This clone was seen a handful of times. The rearrangement links TRBV7-9 to TRBJ2-2; 10 nucleotides agree with TRBD1. The CDR3 totals 15 residues. J was trimmed by 7 bases and V by 5 bases; bases with no gene match: 7. Germline-derived CDR1 and CDR2 are SEHNR and FQNEAQ (reference sequence). The CDR3 DNA reads as TGTGCCAGCAGCCACAGACAGGGGGCTAACGGGGAGCTGTTTTTT. Translating it yields CASSHRQGANGELFF. The whole variable domain, remainder taken from reference TRBV7-9 and TRBJ2-2, is DTGVSQNPRHKITKRGQNVTFRCDPISEHNRLYWYRQTLGQGPEFLTYFQNEAQLEKSRLLSDRFSAERPKGSFSTLEIQRTEQGDSAMYLCASSHRQGANGELFFGEGSRLTVL.

The V and J genes are TRBV7-2 and TRBJ1-1; 7 bases agree with TRBD1. Unmatched junction bases numbered 7, after V lost 5 bases and J lost 10 bases. The CDR3 covers 12 residues. CDR1 and CDR2 from the germline V gene are SGHTA and FQGNSA. The CDR3 protein is CASSLPGQRAFF. The CDR3 DNA sequence: TGTGCCAGCAGCCTGCCGGGACAGAGAGCTTTCTTT.

V and J are TRBV7-2 and TRBJ2-1; D is perhaps TRBD1 (5 bases). The length of the CDR3 is 13 residues. CDR1 and CDR2 (germline): SGHTA, FQGNSA. Between the trimmed V and J ends, which lost 6 bases and 7 bases, there was a span of 13 bases. The CDR3 coding sequence is TGTGCCAGCAGGCTCAAGGGGCAAAATGAGCAGTTCTTC. Protein sequence: CASRLKGQNEQFF. Full variable domain (outside the CDR3, taken from reference TRBV7-2 and TRBJ2-1): GAGVSQSPSNKVTEKGKDVELRCDPISGHTALYWYRQSLGQGLEFLIYFQGNSAPDKSGLPSDRFSAERTGGSVSTLTIQRTQQEDSAVYLCASRLKGQNEQFFGPGTRLTVL.

The chain employs TRBV11-2 and TRBJ1-4; D is possibly TRBD1 (5 bases). Germline values: CDR1 SGHAT, CDR2 FQNNGV. V was cut by 5 bases and J by 8 bases, with 12 bases left in between. The CDR3 runs to 13 residues. The CDR3 sequence: CASSTGTLEKLFF. In DNA form, the CDR3 reads TGTGCCAGCAGCACCGGGACTCTCGAAAAACTGTTTTTT. Looking up the rest from reference TRBV11-2 and TRBJ1-4 gives the full variable domain: EAGVAQSPRYKIIEKRQSVAFWCNPISGHATLYWYQQILGQGPKLLIQFQNNGVVDDSQLPKDRFSAERLKGVDSTLKIQPAKLEDSAVYLCASSTGTLEKLFFGSGTQLSVL.

This clone was detected a few times. The junction shows a germline mismatch at one end, possibly a read error. The chain employs TRBV5-1 and TRBJ2-7; 11 nucleotides align to TRBD1. Germline V gives CDR1 SGHRS, CDR2 YFSETQ. The CDR3 consists of 12 residues. The CDR3 region is CASSRTGGQFAF. For the CDR3, the DNA is TGCGCCAGCAGTCGGACAGGGGGCCAGTTTGCCTTC.

The chain carries TRBV18 and TRBJ2-7; possible D gene TRBD2, 5 bases. Trimming shortened V by 4 bases and J by 6 bases, and 16 bases separated the two germline ends. CDR3 length: 14 amino acids. Germline values: CDR1 KGHSH, CDR2 LQKENI. This CDR3 is CASSREGNLGEQYF. Here the CDR3 DNA reads TGTGCCAGCTCACGCGAGGGTAATCTGGGCGAGCAGTACTTC.